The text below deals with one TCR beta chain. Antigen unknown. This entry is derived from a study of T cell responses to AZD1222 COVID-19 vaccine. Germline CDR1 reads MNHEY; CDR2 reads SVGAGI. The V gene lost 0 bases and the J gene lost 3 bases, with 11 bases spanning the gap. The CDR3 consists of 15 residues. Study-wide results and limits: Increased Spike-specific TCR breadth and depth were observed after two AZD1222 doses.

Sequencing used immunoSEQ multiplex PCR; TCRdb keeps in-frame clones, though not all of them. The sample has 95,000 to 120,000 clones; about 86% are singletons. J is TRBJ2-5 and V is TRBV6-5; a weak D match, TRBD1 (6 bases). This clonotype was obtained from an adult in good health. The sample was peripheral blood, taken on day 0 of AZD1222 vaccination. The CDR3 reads CASSYSKAGEETQYF. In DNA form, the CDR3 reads TGTGCCAGCAGTTACTCGAAGGCAGGGGAAGAGACCCAGTACTTC.